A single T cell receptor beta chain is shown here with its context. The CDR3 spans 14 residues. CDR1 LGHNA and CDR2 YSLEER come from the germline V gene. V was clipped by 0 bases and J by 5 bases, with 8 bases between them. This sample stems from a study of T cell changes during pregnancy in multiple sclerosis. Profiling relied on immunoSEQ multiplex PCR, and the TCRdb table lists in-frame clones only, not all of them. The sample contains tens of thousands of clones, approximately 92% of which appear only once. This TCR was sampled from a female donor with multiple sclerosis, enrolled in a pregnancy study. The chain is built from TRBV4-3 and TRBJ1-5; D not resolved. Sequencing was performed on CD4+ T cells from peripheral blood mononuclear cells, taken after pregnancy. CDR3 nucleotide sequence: TGCGCCAGCAGCCAAGAGAGGAGTTATCAGCCCCAGCATTTT. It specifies CASSQERSYQPQHF.